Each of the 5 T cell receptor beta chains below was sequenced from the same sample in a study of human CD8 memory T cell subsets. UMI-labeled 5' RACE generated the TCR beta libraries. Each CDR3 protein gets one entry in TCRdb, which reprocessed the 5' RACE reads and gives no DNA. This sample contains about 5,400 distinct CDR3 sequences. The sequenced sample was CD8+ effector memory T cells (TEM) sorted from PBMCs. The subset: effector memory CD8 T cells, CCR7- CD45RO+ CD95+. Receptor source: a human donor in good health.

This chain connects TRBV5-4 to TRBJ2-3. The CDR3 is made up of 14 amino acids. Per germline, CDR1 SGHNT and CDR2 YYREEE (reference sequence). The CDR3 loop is CASSFAGNTDTQYF.

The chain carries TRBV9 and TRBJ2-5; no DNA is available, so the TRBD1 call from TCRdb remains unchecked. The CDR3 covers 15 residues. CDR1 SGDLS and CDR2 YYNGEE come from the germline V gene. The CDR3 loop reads CASSVGSGASETQYF.

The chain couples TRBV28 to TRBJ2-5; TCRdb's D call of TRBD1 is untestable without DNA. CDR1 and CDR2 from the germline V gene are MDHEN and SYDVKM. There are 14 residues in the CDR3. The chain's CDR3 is CASSPWGGRETQYF.

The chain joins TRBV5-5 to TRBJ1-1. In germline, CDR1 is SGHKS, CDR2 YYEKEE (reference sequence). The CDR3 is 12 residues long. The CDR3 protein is CASSLGSAEAFF.

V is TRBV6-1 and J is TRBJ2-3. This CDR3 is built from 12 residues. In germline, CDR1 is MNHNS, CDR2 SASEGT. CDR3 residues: CASSWGTDTQYF.